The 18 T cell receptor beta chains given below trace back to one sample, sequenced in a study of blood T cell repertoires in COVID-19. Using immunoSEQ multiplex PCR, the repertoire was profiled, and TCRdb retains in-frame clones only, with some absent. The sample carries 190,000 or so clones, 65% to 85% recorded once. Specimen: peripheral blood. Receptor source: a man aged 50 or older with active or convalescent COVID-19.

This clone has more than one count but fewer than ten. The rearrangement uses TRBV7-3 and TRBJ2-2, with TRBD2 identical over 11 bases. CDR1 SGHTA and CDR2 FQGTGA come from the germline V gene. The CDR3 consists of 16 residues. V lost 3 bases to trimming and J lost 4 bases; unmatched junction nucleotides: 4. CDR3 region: CASSFSGTSGTGELFF. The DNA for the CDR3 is TGTGCCAGCAGCTTTTCCGGGACTAGCGGCACCGGGGAGCTGTTTTTT.

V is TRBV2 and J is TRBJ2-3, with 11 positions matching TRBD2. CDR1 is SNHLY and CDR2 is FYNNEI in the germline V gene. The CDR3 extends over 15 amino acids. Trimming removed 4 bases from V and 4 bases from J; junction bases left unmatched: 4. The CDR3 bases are TGTGCCAGCAGTGGTCTACTAGCGGGGGCAGATACGCAGTATTTT. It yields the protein CASSGLLAGADTQYF.

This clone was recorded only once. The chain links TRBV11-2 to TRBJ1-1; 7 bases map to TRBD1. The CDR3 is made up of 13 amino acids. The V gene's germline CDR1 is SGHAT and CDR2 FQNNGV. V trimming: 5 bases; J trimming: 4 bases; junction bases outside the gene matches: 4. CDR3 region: CASSLRQGTEAFF. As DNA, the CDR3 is TGTGCCAGCAGCCTAAGACAGGGCACTGAAGCTTTCTTT.

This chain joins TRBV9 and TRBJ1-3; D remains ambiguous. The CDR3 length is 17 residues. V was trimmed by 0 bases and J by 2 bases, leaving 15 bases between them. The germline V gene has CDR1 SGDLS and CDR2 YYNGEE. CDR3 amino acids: CASSVEAGSQTGNTIYF. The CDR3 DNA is TGTGCCAGCAGCGTAGAGGCCGGGAGCCAGACTGGAAACACCATATATTTT.

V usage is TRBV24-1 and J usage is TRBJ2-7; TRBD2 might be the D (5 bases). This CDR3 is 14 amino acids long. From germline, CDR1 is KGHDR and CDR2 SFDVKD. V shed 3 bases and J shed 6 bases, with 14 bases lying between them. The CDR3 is CATSDVAIPGEQYF. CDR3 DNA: TGTGCCACCAGTGATGTAGCGATCCCCGGCGAGCAGTACTTC.

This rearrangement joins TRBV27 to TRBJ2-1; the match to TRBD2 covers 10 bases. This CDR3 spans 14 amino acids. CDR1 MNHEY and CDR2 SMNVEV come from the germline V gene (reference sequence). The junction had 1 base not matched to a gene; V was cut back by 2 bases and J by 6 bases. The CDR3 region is CASSLSGRANEQFF. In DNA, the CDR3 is TGTGCCAGCAGTTTAAGCGGGAGGGCCAATGAGCAGTTCTTC.

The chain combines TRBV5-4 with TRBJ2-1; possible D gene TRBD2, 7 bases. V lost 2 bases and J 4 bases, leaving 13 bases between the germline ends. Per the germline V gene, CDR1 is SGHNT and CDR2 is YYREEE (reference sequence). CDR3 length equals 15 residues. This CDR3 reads CASSLGGGSYNEQFF. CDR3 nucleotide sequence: TGTGCCAGCAGCTTAGGGGGGGGGAGTTACAATGAGCAGTTCTTC. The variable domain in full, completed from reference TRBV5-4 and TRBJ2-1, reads ETGVTQSPTHLIKTRGQQVTLRCSSQSGHNTVSWYQQALGQGPQFIFQYYREEENGRGNFPPRFSGLQFPNYSSELNVNALELDDSALYLCASSLGGGSYNEQFFGPGTRLTVL.

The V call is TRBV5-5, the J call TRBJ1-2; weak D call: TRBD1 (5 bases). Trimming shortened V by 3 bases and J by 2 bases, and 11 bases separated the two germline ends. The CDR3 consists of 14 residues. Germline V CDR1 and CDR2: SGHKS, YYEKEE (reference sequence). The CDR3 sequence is CASSWGDGNYGYTF. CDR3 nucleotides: TGTGCCAGCAGCTGGGGGGATGGGAACTATGGCTACACCTTC.

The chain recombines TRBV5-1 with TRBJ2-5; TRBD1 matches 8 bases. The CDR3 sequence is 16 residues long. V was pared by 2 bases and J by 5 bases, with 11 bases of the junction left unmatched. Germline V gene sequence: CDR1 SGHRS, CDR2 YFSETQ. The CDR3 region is CASSFSGQGSRETQYF. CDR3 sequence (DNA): TGCGCCAGCAGCTTCTCCGGACAGGGAAGTCGGGAGACCCAGTACTTC. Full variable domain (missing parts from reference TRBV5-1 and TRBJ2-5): KAGVTQTPRYLIKTRGQQVTLSCSPISGHRSVSWYQQTPGQGLQFLFEYFSETQRNKGNFPGRFSGRQFSNSRSEMNVSTLELGDSALYLCASSFSGQGSRETQYFGPGTRLLVL.

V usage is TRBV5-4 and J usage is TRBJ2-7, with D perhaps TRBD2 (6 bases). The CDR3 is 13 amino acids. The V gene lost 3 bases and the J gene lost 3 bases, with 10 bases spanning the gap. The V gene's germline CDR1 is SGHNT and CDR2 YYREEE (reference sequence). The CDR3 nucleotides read TGTGCCAGCAGCTCCGGGACTGTCTACGAGCAGTACTTC. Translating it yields CASSSGTVYEQYF.

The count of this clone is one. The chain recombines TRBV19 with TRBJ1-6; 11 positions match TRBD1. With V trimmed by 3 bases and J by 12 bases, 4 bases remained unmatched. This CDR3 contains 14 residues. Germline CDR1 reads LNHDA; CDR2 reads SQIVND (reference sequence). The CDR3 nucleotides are TGTGCCAGTAGTATCGGGACAGGGGGTGGACCCCTCCACTTT. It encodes CASSIGTGGGPLHF.

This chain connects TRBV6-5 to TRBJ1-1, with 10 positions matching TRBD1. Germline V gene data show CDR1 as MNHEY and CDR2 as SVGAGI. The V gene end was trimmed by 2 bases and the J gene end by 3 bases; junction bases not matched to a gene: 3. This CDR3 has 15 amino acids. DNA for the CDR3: TGTGCCAGCAGTTACATGACAGGGGGCCACACTGAAGCTTTCTTT. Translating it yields CASSYMTGGHTEAFF.

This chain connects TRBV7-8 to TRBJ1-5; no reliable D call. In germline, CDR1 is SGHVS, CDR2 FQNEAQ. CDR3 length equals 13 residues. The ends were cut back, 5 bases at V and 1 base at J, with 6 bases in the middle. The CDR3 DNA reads TGTGCCAGCAGCCCCGGGAGCAATCAGCCCCAGCATTTT. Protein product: CASSPGSNQPQHF. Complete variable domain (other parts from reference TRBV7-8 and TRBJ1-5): GAGVSQSPRYKVAKRGQDVALRCDPISGHVSLFWYQQALGQGPEFLTYFQNEAQLDKSGLPSDRFFAERPEGSVSTLKIQRTQQEDSAVYLCASSPGSNQPQHFGDGTRLSIL.

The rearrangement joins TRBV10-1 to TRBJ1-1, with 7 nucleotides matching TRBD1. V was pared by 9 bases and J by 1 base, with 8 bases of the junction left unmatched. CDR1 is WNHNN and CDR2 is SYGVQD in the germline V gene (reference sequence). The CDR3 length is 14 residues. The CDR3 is CASTGAPSNTEAFF. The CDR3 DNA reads TGCGCCAGTACAGGGGCTCCCTCGAACACTGAAGCTTTCTTT.

The CDR3 sequence is CASSLVRGRVNTEAFF. Here the CDR3 DNA reads TGTGCCAGCAGCTTAGTTCGCGGCAGAGTGAACACTGAAGCTTTCTTT. V gene TRBV7-9 combines with J gene TRBJ1-1; no reliable D call. Per the germline V gene, CDR1 is SEHNR and CDR2 is FQNEAQ (reference sequence). Trimming shortened V by 1 base and J by 0 bases, and 12 bases separated the two germline ends. The CDR3 has 16 residues. Combining the CDR3 with reference TRBV7-9 and TRBJ1-1 gives the whole variable domain DTGVSQNPRHKITKRGQNVTFRCDPISEHNRLYWYRQTLGQGPEFLTYFQNEAQLEKSRLLSDRFSAERPKGSFSTLEIQRTEQGDSAMYLCASSLVRGRVNTEAFFGQGTRLTVV.

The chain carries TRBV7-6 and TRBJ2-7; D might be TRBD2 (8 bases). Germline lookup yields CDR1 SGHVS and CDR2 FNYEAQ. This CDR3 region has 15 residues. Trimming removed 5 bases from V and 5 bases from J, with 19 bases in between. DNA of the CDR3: TGTGCCAGCAGCGCGGGGGGACAGCCTGGGAACGAGCAGTACTTC. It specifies CASSAGGQPGNEQYF.

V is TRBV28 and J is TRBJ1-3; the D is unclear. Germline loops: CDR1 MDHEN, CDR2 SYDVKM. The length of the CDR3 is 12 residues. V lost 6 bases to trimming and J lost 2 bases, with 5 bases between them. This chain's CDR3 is CASRGAGNTIYF. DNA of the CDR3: TGTGCCAGCAGGGGCGCTGGAAACACCATATATTTT.

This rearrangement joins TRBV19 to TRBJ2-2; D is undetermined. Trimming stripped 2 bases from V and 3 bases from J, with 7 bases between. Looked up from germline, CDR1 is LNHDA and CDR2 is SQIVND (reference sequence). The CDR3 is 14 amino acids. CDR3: CASSISRDTGELFF. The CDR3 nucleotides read TGTGCCAGTAGTATAAGCCGGGACACCGGGGAGCTGTTTTTT.